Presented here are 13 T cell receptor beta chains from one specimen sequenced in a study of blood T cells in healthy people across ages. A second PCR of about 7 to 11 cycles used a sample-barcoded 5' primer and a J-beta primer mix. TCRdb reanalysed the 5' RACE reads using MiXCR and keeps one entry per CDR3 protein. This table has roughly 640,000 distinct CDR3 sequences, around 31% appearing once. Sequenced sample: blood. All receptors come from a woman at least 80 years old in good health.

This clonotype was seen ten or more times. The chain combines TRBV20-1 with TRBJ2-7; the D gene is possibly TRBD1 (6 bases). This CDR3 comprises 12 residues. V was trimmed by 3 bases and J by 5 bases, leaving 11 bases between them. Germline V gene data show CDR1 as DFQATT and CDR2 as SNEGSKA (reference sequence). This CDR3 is CSASTGWDEQYF. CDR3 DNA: TGCAGTGCTAGTACAGGGTGGGACGAGCAGTACTTC.

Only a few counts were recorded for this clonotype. The CDR3 reads CASSQEWAGLDTDTQYF. The CDR3 nucleotides are TGCGCCAGCAGCCAAGAGTGGGCGGGACTAGACACAGATACGCAGTATTTT. V and J are TRBV4-3 and TRBJ2-3, with 8 bases aligning to TRBD2. Germline CDR1 is LGHNA and CDR2 is YSLEER. V gave up 0 bases and J gave up 2 bases; unmatched junction bases: 7. The CDR3 contains 17 residues.

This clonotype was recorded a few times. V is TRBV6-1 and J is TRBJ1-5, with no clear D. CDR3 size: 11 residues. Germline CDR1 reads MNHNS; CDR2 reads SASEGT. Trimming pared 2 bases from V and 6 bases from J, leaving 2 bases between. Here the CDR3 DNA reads TGTGCCAGCAGTGAACGTCAGCCCCAGCATTTT. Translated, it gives CASSERQPQHF.

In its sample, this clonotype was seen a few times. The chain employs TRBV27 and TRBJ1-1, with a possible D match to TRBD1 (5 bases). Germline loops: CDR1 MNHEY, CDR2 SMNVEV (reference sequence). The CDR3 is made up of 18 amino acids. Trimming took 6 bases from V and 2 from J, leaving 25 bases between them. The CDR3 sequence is CASRHQSLHRDHNTEAFF. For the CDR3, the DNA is TGTGCCAGCAGACACCAGAGCTTACATCGGGACCATAACACTGAAGCTTTCTTT.

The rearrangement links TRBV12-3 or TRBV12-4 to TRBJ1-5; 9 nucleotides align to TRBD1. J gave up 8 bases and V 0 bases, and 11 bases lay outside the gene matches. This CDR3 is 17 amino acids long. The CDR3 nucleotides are TGTGCCAGCAGTTTAGCGCAAACCGGGACAGGGTATGAGCCCCAGCATTTT. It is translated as CASSLAQTGTGYEPQHF.

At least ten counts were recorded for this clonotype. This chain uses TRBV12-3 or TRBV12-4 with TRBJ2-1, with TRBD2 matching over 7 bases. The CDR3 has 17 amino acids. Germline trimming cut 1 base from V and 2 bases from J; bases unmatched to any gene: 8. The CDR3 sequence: CASSLERGGTTYNEQFF. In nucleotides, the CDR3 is TGTGCCAGCAGTTTAGAGCGAGGCGGGACTACCTACAATGAGCAGTTCTTC.

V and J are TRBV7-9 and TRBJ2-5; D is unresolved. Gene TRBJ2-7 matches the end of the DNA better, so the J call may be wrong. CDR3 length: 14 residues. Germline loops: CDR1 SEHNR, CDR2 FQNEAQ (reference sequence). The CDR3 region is CASSSPGGTYEQYF. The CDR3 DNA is TGTGCCAGCAGCTCTCCGGGCGGCACCTACGAGCAGTACTTC.

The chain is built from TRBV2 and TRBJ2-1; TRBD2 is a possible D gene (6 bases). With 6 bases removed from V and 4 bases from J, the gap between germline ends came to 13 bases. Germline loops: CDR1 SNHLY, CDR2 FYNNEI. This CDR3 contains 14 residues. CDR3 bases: TGTGCCAGCAGGGCGGGACGGGTTTACAATGAGCAGTTCTTC. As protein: CASRAGRVYNEQFF.

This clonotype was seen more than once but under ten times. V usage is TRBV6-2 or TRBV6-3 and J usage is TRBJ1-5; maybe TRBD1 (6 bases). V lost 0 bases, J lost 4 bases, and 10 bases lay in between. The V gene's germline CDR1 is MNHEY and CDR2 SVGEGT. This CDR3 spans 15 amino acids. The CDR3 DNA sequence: TGTGCCAGCAGTTACTCGGGGACACCTAATCAGCCCCAGCATTTT. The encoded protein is CASSYSGTPNQPQHF.

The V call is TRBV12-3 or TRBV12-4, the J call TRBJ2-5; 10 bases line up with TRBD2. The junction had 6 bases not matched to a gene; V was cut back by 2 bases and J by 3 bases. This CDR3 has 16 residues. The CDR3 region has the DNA TGTGCCAGCAGTTTAAGGCTAGCGGGAGCTAAAGAGACCCAGTACTTC. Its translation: CASSLRLAGAKETQYF.

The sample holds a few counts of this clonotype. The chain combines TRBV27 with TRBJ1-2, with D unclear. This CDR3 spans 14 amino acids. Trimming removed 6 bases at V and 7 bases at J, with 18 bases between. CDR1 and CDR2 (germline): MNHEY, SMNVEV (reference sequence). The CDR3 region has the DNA TGTGCCAGCAGCCCTTGGTCGGCCCGGGGTGGCTACACCTTC. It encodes CASSPWSARGGYTF.

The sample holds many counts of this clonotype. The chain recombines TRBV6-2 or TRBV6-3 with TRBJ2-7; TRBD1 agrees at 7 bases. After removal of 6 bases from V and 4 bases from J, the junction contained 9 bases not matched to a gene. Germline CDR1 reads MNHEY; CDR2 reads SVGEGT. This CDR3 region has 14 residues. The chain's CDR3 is CASSLILQGYEQYF. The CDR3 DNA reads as TGTGCCAGCAGCCTAATTTTACAGGGGTACGAGCAGTACTTC.

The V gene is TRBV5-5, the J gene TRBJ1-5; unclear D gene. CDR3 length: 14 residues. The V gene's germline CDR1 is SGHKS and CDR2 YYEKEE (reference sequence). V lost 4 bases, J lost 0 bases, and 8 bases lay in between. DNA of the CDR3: TGTGCCAGCAGCCCGAACAGTAGCAATCAGCCCCAGCATTTT. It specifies CASSPNSSNQPQHF.